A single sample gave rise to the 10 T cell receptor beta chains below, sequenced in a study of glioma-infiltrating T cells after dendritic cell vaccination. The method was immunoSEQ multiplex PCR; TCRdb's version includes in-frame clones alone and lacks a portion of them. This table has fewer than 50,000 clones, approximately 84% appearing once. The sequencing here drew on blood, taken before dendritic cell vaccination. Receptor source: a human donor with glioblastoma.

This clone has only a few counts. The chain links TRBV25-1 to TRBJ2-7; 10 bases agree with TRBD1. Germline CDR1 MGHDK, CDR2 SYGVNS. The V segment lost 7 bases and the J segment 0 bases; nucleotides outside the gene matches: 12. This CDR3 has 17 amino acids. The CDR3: CASTPTTGTGVSYEQYF. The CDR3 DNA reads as TGTGCCAGCACTCCAACAACCGGGACAGGGGTCTCCTACGAGCAGTACTTC.

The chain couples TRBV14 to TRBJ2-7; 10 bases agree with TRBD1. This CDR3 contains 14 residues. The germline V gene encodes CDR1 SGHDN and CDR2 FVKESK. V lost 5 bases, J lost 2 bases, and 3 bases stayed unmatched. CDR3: CASSRDRGTYEQYF. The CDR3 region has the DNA TGTGCCAGCAGCAGGGACAGGGGTACCTACGAGCAGTACTTC.

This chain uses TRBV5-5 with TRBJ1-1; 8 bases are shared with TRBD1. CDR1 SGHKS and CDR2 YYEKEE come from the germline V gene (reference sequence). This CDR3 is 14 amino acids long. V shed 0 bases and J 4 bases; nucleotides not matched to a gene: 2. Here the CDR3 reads CASSLADRGTEAFF. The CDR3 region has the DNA TGTGCCAGCAGCTTGGCAGACAGGGGCACTGAAGCTTTCTTT. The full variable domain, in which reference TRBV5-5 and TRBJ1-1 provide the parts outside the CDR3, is DAGVTQSPTHLIKTRGQQVTLRCSPISGHKSVSWYQQVLGQGPQFIFQYYEKEERGRGNFPDRFSARQFPNYSSELNVNALLLGDSALYLCASSLADRGTEAFFGQGTRLTVV.

The CDR3 region is CASNPRWSQRAETQYF. The CDR3 nucleotides are TGTGCCAGTAATCCTAGATGGTCCCAGCGGGCAGAGACCCAGTACTTC. The gene calls are TRBV19 and TRBJ2-5; TRBD2 is a possible D gene (6 bases). Trimming shortened V by 7 bases and J by 4 bases, and 22 bases separated the two germline ends. Germline V CDR1 and CDR2: LNHDA, SQIVND (reference sequence). The CDR3 consists of 16 residues.

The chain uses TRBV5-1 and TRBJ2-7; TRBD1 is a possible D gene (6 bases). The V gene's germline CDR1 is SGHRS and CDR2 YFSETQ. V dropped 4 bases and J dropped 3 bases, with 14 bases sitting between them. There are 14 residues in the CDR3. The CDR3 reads CASSTGTNYYEQYF. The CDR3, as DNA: TGCGCCAGCAGCACCGGGACAAACTACTACGAGCAGTACTTC.

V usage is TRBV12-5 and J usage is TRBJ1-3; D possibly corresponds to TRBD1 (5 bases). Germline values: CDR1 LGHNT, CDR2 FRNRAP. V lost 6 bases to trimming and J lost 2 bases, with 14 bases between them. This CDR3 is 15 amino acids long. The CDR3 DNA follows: TGTGCTAGTGGAGCGGGCAGGGCAACTGGAAACACCATATATTTT. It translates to CASGAGRATGNTIYF.

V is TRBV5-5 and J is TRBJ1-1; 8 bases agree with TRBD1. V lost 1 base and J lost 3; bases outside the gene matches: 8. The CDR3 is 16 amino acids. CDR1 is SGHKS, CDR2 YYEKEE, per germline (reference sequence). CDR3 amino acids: CASSLTNRGMDTEAFF. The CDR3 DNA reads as TGTGCCAGCAGCTTGACAAACAGGGGGATGGACACTGAAGCTTTCTTT. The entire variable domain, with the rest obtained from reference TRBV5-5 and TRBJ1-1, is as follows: DAGVTQSPTHLIKTRGQQVTLRCSPISGHKSVSWYQQVLGQGPQFIFQYYEKEERGRGNFPDRFSARQFPNYSSELNVNALLLGDSALYLCASSLTNRGMDTEAFFGQGTRLTVV.

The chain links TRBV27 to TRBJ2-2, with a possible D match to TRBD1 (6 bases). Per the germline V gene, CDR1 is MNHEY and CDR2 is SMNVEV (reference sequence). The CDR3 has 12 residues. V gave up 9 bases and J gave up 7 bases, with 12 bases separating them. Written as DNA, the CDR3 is TGTGCCAGTCATGGGGGCGTCGGGGAGCTGTTTTTT. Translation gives CASHGGVGELFF.

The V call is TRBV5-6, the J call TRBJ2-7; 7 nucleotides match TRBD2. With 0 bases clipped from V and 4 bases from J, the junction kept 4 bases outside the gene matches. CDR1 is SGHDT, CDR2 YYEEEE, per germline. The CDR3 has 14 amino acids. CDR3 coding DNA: TGTGCCAGCAGCTTGGCGGGGGGTCTGTACGAGCAGTACTTC. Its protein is CASSLAGGLYEQYF.

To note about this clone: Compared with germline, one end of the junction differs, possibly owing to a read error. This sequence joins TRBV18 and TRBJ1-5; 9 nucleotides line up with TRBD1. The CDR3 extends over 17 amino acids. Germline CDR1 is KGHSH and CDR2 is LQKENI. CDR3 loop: CVSGTGMRGLGNQPQHF. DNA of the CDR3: TGTGTCAGCGGGACAGGGATGAGGGGGCTAGGCAATCAGCCCCAGCATTTT.